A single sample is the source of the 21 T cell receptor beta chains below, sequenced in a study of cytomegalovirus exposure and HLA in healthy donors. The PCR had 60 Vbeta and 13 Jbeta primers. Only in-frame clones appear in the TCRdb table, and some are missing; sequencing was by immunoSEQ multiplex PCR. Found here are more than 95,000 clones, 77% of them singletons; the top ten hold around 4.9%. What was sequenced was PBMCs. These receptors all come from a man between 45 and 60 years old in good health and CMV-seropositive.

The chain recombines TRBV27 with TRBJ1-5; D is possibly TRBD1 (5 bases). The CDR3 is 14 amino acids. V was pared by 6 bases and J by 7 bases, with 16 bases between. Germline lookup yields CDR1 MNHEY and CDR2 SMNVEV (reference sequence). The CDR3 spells CASRPGTGSQPQHF. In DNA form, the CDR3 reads TGTGCCAGCAGACCCGGGACTGGGAGCCAGCCCCAGCATTTT.

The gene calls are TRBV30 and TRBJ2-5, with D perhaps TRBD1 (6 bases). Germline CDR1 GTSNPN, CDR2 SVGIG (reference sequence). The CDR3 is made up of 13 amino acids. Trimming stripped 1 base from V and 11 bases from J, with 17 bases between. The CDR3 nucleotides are TGTGCCTGGAGTGGAGGGGGATTTTTGGAGCAGTACTTC. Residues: CAWSGGGFLEQYF.

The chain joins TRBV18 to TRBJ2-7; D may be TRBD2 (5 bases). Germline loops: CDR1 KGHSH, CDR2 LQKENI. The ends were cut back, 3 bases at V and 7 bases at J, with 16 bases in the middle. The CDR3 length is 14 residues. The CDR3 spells CASSPRAFVWEQYF. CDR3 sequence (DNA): TGTGCCAGCTCACCGAGGGCTTTCGTTTGGGAGCAGTACTTC.

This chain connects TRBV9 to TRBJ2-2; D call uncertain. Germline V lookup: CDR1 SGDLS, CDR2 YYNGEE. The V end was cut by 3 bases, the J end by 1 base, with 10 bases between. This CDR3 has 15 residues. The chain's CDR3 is CASSATVLNTGELFF. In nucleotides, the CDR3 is TGTGCCAGCAGCGCCACGGTGTTGAACACCGGGGAGCTGTTTTTT.

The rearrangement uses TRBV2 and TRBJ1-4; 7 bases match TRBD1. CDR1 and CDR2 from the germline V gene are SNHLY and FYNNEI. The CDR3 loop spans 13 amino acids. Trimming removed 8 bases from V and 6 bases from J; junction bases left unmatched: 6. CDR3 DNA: TGTGCCAGCTCCGACAGGGACGATGAAAAACTGTTTTTT. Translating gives CASSDRDDEKLFF. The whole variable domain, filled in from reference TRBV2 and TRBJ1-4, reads EPEVTQTPSHQVTQMGQEVILRCVPISNHLYFYWYRQILGQKVEFLVSFYNNEISEKSEIFDDQFSVERPDGSNFTLKIRSTKLEDSAMYFCASSDRDDEKLFFGSGTQLSVL.

CDR3: CASSGGTGGGYTF. The CDR3 DNA is TGTGCCAGCAGCGGCGGGACGGGTGGCGGCTACACCTTC. The chain links TRBV9 to TRBJ1-2; tentatively, D is TRBD1 (5 bases). The CDR3 consists of 13 residues. CDR1 and CDR2 from the germline V gene are SGDLS and YYNGEE. Trimming removed 3 bases at V and 8 bases at J, with 14 bases between.

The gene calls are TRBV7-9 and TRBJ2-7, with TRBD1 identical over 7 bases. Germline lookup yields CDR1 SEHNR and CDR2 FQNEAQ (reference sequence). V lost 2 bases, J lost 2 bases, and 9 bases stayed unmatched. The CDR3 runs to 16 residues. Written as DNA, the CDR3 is TGTGCCAGCAGCTTAAATTCCGGGCAGGGGGCCTACGAGCAGTACTTC. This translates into CASSLNSGQGAYEQYF.

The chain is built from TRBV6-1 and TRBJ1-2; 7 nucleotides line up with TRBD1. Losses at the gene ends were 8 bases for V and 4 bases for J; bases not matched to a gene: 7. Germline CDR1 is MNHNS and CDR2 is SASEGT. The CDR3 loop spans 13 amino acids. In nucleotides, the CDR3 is TGTGCCAGCGGATTGACAGGGATCTATGGCTACACCTTC. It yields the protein CASGLTGIYGYTF.

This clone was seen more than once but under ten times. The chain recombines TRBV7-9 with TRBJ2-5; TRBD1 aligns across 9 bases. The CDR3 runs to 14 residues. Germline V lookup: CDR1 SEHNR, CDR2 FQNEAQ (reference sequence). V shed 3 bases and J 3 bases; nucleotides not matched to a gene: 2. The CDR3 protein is CASSLGQGKETQYF. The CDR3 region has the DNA TGTGCCAGCAGCTTGGGACAGGGTAAAGAGACCCAGTACTTC. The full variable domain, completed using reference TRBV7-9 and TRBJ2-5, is DTGVSQNPRHKITKRGQNVTFRCDPISEHNRLYWYRQTLGQGPEFLTYFQNEAQLEKSRLLSDRFSAERPKGSFSTLEIQRTEQGDSAMYLCASSLGQGKETQYFGPGTRLLVL.

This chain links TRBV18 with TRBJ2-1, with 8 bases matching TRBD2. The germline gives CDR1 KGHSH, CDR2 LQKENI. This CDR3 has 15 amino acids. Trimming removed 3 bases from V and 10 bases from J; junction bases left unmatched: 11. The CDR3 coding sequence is TGTGCCAGCTCACCGGCTTCGGGGGGGCCGTTGGAGCAGTTCTTC. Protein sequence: CASSPASGGPLEQFF. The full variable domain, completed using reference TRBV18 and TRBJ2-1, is NAGVMQNPRHLVRRRGQEARLRCSPMKGHSHVYWYRQLPEEGLKFMVYLQKENIIDESGMPKERFSAEFPKEGPSILRIQQVVRGDSAAYFCASSPASGGPLEQFFGPGTRLTVL.

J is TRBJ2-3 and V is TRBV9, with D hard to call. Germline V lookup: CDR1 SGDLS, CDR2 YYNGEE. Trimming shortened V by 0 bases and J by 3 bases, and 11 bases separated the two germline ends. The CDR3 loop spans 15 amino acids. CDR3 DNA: TGTGCCAGCAGCGTAGGCCCCCCCGGGACAGATACGCAGTATTTT. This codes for CASSVGPPGTDTQYF. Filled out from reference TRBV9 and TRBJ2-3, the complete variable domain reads DSGVTQTPKHLITATGQRVTLRCSPRSGDLSVYWYQQSLDQGLQFLIQYYNGEERAKGNILERFSAQQFPDLHSELNLSSLELGDSALYFCASSVGPPGTDTQYFGPGTRLTVL.

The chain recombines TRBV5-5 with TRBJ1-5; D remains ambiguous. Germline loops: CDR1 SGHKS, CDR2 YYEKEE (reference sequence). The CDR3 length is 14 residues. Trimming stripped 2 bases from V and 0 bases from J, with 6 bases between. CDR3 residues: CASSLLNSNQPQHF. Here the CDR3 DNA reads TGTGCCAGCAGCTTACTAAATAGCAATCAGCCCCAGCATTTT.

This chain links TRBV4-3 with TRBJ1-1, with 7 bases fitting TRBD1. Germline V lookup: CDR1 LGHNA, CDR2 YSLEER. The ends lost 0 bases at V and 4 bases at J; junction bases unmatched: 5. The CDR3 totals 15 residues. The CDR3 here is CASSQDDRVATEAFF. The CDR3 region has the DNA TGCGCCAGCAGCCAAGATGACAGGGTGGCCACTGAAGCTTTCTTT.

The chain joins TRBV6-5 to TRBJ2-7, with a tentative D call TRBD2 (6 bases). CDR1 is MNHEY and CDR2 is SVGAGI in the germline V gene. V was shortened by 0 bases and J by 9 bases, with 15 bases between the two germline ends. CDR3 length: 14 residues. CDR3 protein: CASSYSRSQGGQYF. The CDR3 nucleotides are TGTGCCAGCAGTTACTCGAGATCCCAGGGAGGGCAGTACTTC.

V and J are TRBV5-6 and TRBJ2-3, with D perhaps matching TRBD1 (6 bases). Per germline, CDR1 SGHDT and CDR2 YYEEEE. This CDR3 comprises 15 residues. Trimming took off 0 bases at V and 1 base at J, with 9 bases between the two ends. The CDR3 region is CASSLVGAGTDTQYF. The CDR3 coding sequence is TGTGCCAGCAGCTTGGTGGGGGCCGGCACAGATACGCAGTATTTT.

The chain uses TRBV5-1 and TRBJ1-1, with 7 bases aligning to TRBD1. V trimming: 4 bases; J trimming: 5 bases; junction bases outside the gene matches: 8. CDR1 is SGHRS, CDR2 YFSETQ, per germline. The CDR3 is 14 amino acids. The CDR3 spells CASSLDRAGTEAFF. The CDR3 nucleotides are TGCGCCAGCAGCCTTGACAGGGCGGGGACTGAAGCTTTCTTT.

The chain's CDR3 is CASIIQTTNEKLFF. CDR3 DNA sequence: TGTGCCAGCATCATACAGACAACTAATGAAAAACTGTTTTTT. This sequence joins TRBV28 and TRBJ1-4, with D uncertain. CDR3 length equals 14 residues. CDR1 MDHEN and CDR2 SYDVKM come from the germline V gene. The V and J ends lost 7 bases and 0 bases respectively, with 9 bases between them.

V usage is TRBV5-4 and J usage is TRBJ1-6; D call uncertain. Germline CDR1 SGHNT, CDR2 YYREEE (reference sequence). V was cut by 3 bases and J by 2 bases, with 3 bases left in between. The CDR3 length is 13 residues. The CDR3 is CASSSAYNSPLHF. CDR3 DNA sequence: TGTGCCAGCAGCTCCGCCTATAATTCACCCCTCCACTTT.

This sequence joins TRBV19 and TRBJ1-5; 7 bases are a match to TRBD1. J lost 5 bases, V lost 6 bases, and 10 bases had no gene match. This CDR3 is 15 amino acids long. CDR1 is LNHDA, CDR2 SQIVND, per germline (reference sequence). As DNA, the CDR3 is TGTGCCAGTAGGGCAGGGGGTAACGCCTATCAGCCCCAGCATTTT. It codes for CASRAGGNAYQPQHF.

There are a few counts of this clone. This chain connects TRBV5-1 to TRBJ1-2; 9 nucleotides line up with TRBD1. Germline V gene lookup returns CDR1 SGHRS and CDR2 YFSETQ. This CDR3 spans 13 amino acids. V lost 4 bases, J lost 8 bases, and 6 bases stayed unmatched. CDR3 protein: CASSTGTGSGYTF. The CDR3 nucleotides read TGCGCCAGCAGCACCGGGACAGGGTCGGGCTACACCTTC.

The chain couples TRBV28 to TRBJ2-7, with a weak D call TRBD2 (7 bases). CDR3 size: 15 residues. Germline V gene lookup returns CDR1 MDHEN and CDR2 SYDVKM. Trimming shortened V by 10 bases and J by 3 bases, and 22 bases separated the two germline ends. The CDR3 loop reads CATLGGPSRYYEQYF. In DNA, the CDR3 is TGTGCCACTTTGGGGGGGCCGTCACGCTACTACGAGCAGTACTTC.